The rows below give T cell receptor beta chains drawn from one sample of a study of shared clonotypes between healthy human individuals. Assay: immunoSEQ multiplex PCR; the TCRdb copy retains only in-frame clones and omits some. The data hold hundreds of thousands of clones, with roughly 98% observed a single time. Specimen: naive CD8+ T cells sorted from blood. The receptors derive from a man aged 30-40 years in good health. Both conserved end residues are part of each CDR3. The order of the fields is V gene, clone size, J gene, D gene, CDR3 length, CDR3 protein, CDR3 DNA. D genes are given only for firm matches. Clone size is stated in some rows and not others, as once, few, many or a class when expanded.

V: TRBV9
size: .
J: TRBJ2-1
D: TRBD1
length: 16
CDR3: CASSTRTGEGGNEQFF
DNA: TGTGCCAGCAGCACCCGGACAGGAGAAGGGGGCAATGAGCAGTTCTTC

V: TRBV7-8
size: .
J: TRBJ2-7
D: TRBD2
length: 15
CDR3: CASSLVGLAGAEQYF
DNA: TGTGCCAGCAGCTTGGTGGGACTAGCGGGAGCCGAGCAGTACTTC

V: TRBV9
size: .
J: TRBJ2-3
D: .
length: 14
CDR3: CASSAWDWTDTQYF
DNA: TGTGCCAGCAGCGCGTGGGACTGGACAGATACGCAGTATTTT

V: TRBV6-6
size: .
J: TRBJ2-3
D: TRBD2
length: 16
CDR3: CASSYETSGSTDTQYF
DNA: TGTGCCAGCAGTTACGAGACTAGCGGGAGCACAGATACGCAGTATTTT

V: TRBV7-2
size: .
J: TRBJ2-7
D: .
length: 14
CDR3: CASSFTGTHREQYF
DNA: TGTGCCAGCAGCTTTACCGGGACACACAGGGAGCAGTACTTC

V: TRBV11-2
size: .
J: TRBJ1-3
D: .
length: 16
CDR3: CASSPTDRPSGNTIYF
DNA: TGTGCCAGCAGCCCGACGGACAGACCTTCTGGAAACACCATATATTTT

V: TRBV15
size: once
J: TRBJ2-7
D: .
length: 14
CDR3: CATSRDHEYGEQYF
DNA: TGTGCCACCAGCAGAGATCATGAGTATGGGGAGCAGTACTTC

V: TRBV6-1
size: .
J: TRBJ2-3
D: .
length: 18
CDR3: CASSDMDHLSLLGDTQYF
DNA: TGTGCCAGCAGTGATATGGACCACCTCAGCCTCCTGGGAGATACGCAGTATTTT

V: TRBV6-1
size: .
J: TRBJ1-2
D: .
length: 17
CDR3: CASSEALRKGPRYGYTF
DNA: TGTGCCAGCAGTGAAGCGCTTCGGAAAGGGCCACGCTATGGCTACACCTTC

V: TRBV7-9
size: .
J: TRBJ2-7
D: TRBD2
length: 13
CDR3: CASGTSRRYEQYF
DNA: TGTGCCAGCGGGACTAGCCGCCGATACGAGCAGTACTTC

V: TRBV19
size: once
J: TRBJ1-5
D: TRBD1
length: 15
CDR3: CASSSDGTGNQPQHF
DNA: TGTGCCAGTAGTAGCGATGGGACAGGCAATCAGCCCCAGCATTTT

V: TRBV10-2
size: .
J: TRBJ2-1
D: TRBD2
length: 14
CDR3: CATASGRVHNEQFF
DNA: TGCGCCACCGCGAGCGGGAGAGTCCACAATGAGCAGTTCTTC

V: TRBV28
size: .
J: TRBJ2-7
D: TRBD1
length: 17
CDR3: CASSPRLTYDRDYEQYF
DNA: TGTGCCAGCAGTCCCCGACTAACATACGACAGGGACTACGAGCAGTACTTC

V: TRBV6-5
size: .
J: TRBJ2-1
D: TRBD1
length: 15
CDR3: CASRLTGTGVGEQFF
DNA: TGTGCCAGCAGATTAACCGGGACAGGGGTAGGTGAGCAGTTCTTC

V: TRBV9
size: .
J: TRBJ2-7
D: .
length: 15
CDR3: CASSVMSEFAYEQYF
DNA: TGTGCCAGCAGCGTGATGTCTGAATTCGCCTACGAGCAGTACTTC

V: TRBV2
size: .
J: TRBJ2-7
D: .
length: 15
CDR3: CASSEVGPASYEQYF
DNA: TGTGCCAGCAGTGAAGTGGGACCCGCCTCCTACGAGCAGTACTTC

V: TRBV6-1
size: .
J: TRBJ2-3
D: TRBD2
length: 20
CDR3: CASSELSLGSGRPSTDTQYF
DNA: TGTGCCAGCAGTGAACTCTCCCTGGGTAGCGGGAGGCCGAGCACAGATACGCAGTATTTT

V: TRBV7-2
size: .
J: TRBJ2-7
D: TRBD1
length: 17
CDR3: CASSLPPGQGINYEQYF
DNA: TGTGCCAGCAGCTTACCTCCGGGACAGGGTATCAACTACGAGCAGTACTTC

V: TRBV10-2
size: .
J: TRBJ2-1
D: TRBD2
length: 15
CDR3: CASRTSGVTYNEQFF
DNA: TGCGCCAGCAGAACTAGCGGGGTAACCTACAATGAGCAGTTCTTC

V: TRBV19
size: .
J: TRBJ1-5
D: .
length: 15
CDR3: CASSIRGDSNQPQHF
DNA: TGTGCCAGTAGTATTCGAGGGGATAGCAATCAGCCCCAGCATTTT

V: TRBV6-6
size: .
J: TRBJ2-7
D: TRBD2
length: 16
CDR3: CASSYSSGRASYEQYF
DNA: TGTGCCAGCAGTTACTCGAGCGGGAGGGCCTCCTACGAGCAGTACTTC

V: TRBV5-1
size: .
J: TRBJ2-7
D: .
length: 13
CDR3: CASTRYLDNEQYF
DNA: TGCGCCTCCACCCGGTATCTCGATAACGAGCAGTACTTC

V: TRBV4-1
size: .
J: TRBJ2-6
D: .
length: 15
CDR3: CASSQDSSGANVLTF
DNA: TGCGCCAGCAGCCAAGACAGCTCTGGGGCCAACGTCCTGACTTTC

V: TRBV6-1
size: .
J: TRBJ2-1
D: .
length: 13
CDR3: CATLSGYTMEQFF
DNA: TGTGCCACCCTTAGCGGATATACAATGGAGCAGTTCTTC